A single sample is the source of the 32 T cell receptor beta chains below, sequenced in a study of cytomegalovirus exposure and HLA in healthy donors. Primers included in the PCR were 60 Vbeta and 13 Jbeta primers. Profiling relied on immunoSEQ multiplex PCR, and the TCRdb table lists in-frame clones only, not all of them. The sample lists about 130,000 clones; less than 90% were seen once. The source material was PBMCs. These receptors came from a man between 35 and 55 years old in good health and CMV-seronegative.

The chain combines TRBV19 with TRBJ2-1, with 9 positions matching TRBD1. The V gene end was trimmed by 2 bases and the J gene end by 7 bases; junction bases not matched to a gene: 3. The CDR3 runs to 14 residues. From germline, CDR1 is LNHDA and CDR2 SQIVND (reference sequence). CDR3 in DNA: TGTGCCAGTAGTATAAGCGACAGGGGGAATGAGCAGTTCTTC. It specifies CASSISDRGNEQFF.

This chain uses TRBV9 with TRBJ2-5; 11 bases align to TRBD1. The germline V gene has CDR1 SGDLS and CDR2 YYNGEE. The ends lost 1 base at V and 0 bases at J; junction bases unmatched: 23. The CDR3 is 23 amino acids. The CDR3 loop is CASSVNPWTGGEGKREDQETQYF. The CDR3 coding sequence is TGTGCCAGCAGCGTAAACCCTTGGACAGGGGGCGAAGGGAAGCGGGAGGACCAAGAGACCCAGTACTTC.

The chain employs TRBV27 and TRBJ2-7; D is uncertain. Trimming took 6 bases from V and 6 from J, leaving 18 bases between them. The CDR3 loop spans 14 amino acids. The germline V gene encodes CDR1 MNHEY and CDR2 SMNVEV (reference sequence). The CDR3 DNA follows: TGTGCCAGCAGCGTCGACTGGCCTCCAGCCGAGCAGTACTTC. It translates to CASSVDWPPAEQYF.

This sequence joins TRBV2 and TRBJ2-5; the match to TRBD1 covers 8 bases. The germline gives CDR1 SNHLY, CDR2 FYNNEI. The CDR3 is 14 amino acids. J gave up 5 bases and V 4 bases, and 6 bases lay outside the gene matches. The CDR3 bases are TGTGCCAGCAGTGTCTCAGGGGGCAGGGAGACCCAGTACTTC. This encodes CASSVSGGRETQYF.

This chain links TRBV19 with TRBJ1-5; 7 positions agree with TRBD1. Germline CDR1 is LNHDA and CDR2 is SQIVND (reference sequence). Trimming at V came to 6 bases and at J to 7 bases, leaving 15 bases not matched to a gene. The CDR3 runs to 16 residues. The CDR3 coding sequence is TGTGCCAGTAGGGCTTTCTCGACAGGGAAGGGCCAGCCCCAGCATTTT. It yields the protein CASRAFSTGKGQPQHF. Based on the CDR3 plus reference TRBV19 and TRBJ1-5, the full variable domain is DGGITQSPKYLFRKEGQNVTLSCEQNLNHDAMYWYRQDPGQGLRLIYYSQIVNDFQKGDIAEGYSVSREKKESFPLTVTSAQKNPTAFYLCASRAFSTGKGQPQHFGDGTRLSIL.

Only one count was recorded for this clone. This sequence joins TRBV7-9 and TRBJ2-7; D is undetermined. The CDR3 length is 14 residues. CDR1 is SEHNR, CDR2 FQNEAQ, per germline (reference sequence). Trimming removed 0 bases from V and 0 bases from J, with 6 bases in between. CDR3 residues: CASSLAAASYEQYF. The CDR3, as DNA: TGTGCCAGCAGCTTAGCCGCGGCCTCCTACGAGCAGTACTTC.

The chain has TRBV29-1 and TRBJ2-7, with a weak D call TRBD1 (5 bases). The V gene's germline CDR1 is SQVTM and CDR2 ANQGSEA. The germline V and J ends were trimmed by 6 bases and 3 bases, with 12 bases remaining between them. This CDR3 has 12 residues. The CDR3 loop reads CSVLDSLYEQYF. CDR3 nucleotides: TGCAGCGTCCTCGACAGCCTCTACGAGCAGTACTTC.

This sequence joins TRBV6-6 and TRBJ2-3; D possibly corresponds to TRBD2 (5 bases). This CDR3 has 16 residues. Germline-derived CDR1 and CDR2 are MNHNY and SVGAGI (reference sequence). The V gene lost 0 bases and the J gene lost 4 bases, with 14 bases spanning the gap. In DNA form, the CDR3 reads TGTGCCAGCAGTTACTCGGTACGGGGTGTCGCAGATACGCAGTATTTT. This encodes CASSYSVRGVADTQYF.

This clone has only one observation. The junction shows a germline mismatch at one end, possibly a read error. This rearrangement joins TRBV7-9 to TRBJ1-1; a possible D gene is TRBD1 (5 bases). Germline CDR1 SEHNR, CDR2 FQNEAQ (reference sequence). The CDR3 is made up of 16 amino acids. CDR3 nucleotide sequence: TGTTCCAGCAGCCCCCGCCTGACAGAAATGAACACTGAAGCTTTCTTT. As protein: CSSSPRLTEMNTEAFF.

This chain connects TRBV11-3 to TRBJ1-1; no firm D call. In germline, CDR1 is SGHNT, CDR2 YENEEA. CDR3 length: 12 residues. Trimming left V 0 bases short and J 8 bases short, with 7 bases between. The CDR3 is CASSLESGEAFF. The CDR3 region has the DNA TGTGCCAGCAGCTTAGAGTCGGGAGAAGCTTTCTTT. Drawing the rest from reference TRBV11-3 and TRBJ1-1, the complete variable domain is EAGVVQSPRYKIIEKKQPVAFWCNPISGHNTLYWYLQNLGQGPELLIRYENEEAVDDSQLPKDRFSAERLKGVDSTLKIQPAELGDSAVYLCASSLESGEAFFGQGTRLTVV.

J is TRBJ2-7 and V is TRBV9, with a weak D call TRBD2 (6 bases). The CDR3 is made up of 16 amino acids. V lost 0 bases and J 3 bases, leaving 16 bases between the germline ends. Germline assignment: CDR1 SGDLS and CDR2 YYNGEE. DNA of the CDR3: TGTGCCAGCAGCGTAGTCCCCGGGGGAACTAGCTACGAGCAGTACTTC. Encoded protein: CASSVVPGGTSYEQYF.

The rearrangement joins TRBV19 to TRBJ2-7, with 7 bases aligning to TRBD1. The CDR3 loop spans 13 amino acids. CDR1 is LNHDA, CDR2 SQIVND, per germline (reference sequence). V trimming: 3 bases; J trimming: 6 bases; junction bases outside the gene matches: 5. DNA of the CDR3: TGTGCCAGTAGTATCTCGGCAGGGGGCGAGCAGTACTTC. It codes for CASSISAGGEQYF. Full variable domain (outside the CDR3, taken from reference TRBV19 and TRBJ2-7): DGGITQSPKYLFRKEGQNVTLSCEQNLNHDAMYWYRQDPGQGLRLIYYSQIVNDFQKGDIAEGYSVSREKKESFPLTVTSAQKNPTAFYLCASSISAGGEQYFGPGTRLTVT.

This clone was detected a few times. The rearrangement links TRBV5-1 to TRBJ2-1, with 7 bases matching TRBD2. Germline loops: CDR1 SGHRS, CDR2 YFSETQ. Trimming cost V 1 base and J 1 base; bases outside gene matches: 5. The CDR3 extends over 16 amino acids. This CDR3 reads CASSLMWGGSYNEQFF. For the CDR3, the DNA is TGCGCCAGCAGCTTGATGTGGGGGGGGTCCTACAATGAGCAGTTCTTC. The complete variable domain, with remaining parts taken from reference TRBV5-1 and TRBJ2-1, reads KAGVTQTPRYLIKTRGQQVTLSCSPISGHRSVSWYQQTPGQGLQFLFEYFSETQRNKGNFPGRFSGRQFSNSRSEMNVSTLELGDSALYLCASSLMWGGSYNEQFFGPGTRLTVL.

The J gene is TRBJ2-7, the V gene TRBV9; D remains ambiguous. The ends were cut back, 4 bases at V and 5 bases at J, with 10 bases in the middle. The length of the CDR3 is 12 residues. In germline, CDR1 is SGDLS, CDR2 YYNGEE. CDR3 nucleotide sequence: TGTGCCAGCAGCCCGTCACTGGACGAGCAGTACTTC. Translating gives CASSPSLDEQYF.

The gene calls are TRBV2 and TRBJ1-2; possible D gene TRBD1, 6 bases. This CDR3 is 15 amino acids long. V shed 2 bases and J shed 2 bases, with 12 bases lying between them. The germline V gene has CDR1 SNHLY and CDR2 FYNNEI. CDR3 protein: CASSESNTGNYGYTF. CDR3 coding DNA: TGTGCCAGCAGTGAATCGAATACAGGGAACTATGGCTACACCTTC. Supplemented by reference TRBV2 and TRBJ1-2, the full variable domain reads EPEVTQTPSHQVTQMGQEVILRCVPISNHLYFYWYRQILGQKVEFLVSFYNNEISEKSEIFDDQFSVERPDGSNFTLKIRSTKLEDSAMYFCASSESNTGNYGYTFGSGTRLTVV.

V usage is TRBV5-4 and J usage is TRBJ1-2; a weak D match, TRBD1 (6 bases). The germline CDR1 and CDR2 sequences are SGHNT and YYREEE (reference sequence). The V gene lost 0 bases and the J gene lost 8 bases, with 8 bases spanning the gap. This CDR3 spans 12 amino acids. The CDR3 coding sequence is TGTGCCAGCAGCTTGGACAGGGTGGGCTACACCTTC. This encodes CASSLDRVGYTF.

The genes are TRBV27 and TRBJ2-7; D gene uncertain. Trimming stripped 5 bases from V and 0 bases from J, with 8 bases between. Germline V CDR1 and CDR2: MNHEY, SMNVEV (reference sequence). This CDR3 comprises 13 residues. The CDR3 loop is CASSPRSSYEQYF. The CDR3 coding sequence is TGTGCCAGCAGTCCGAGGAGCTCCTACGAGCAGTACTTC.

This chain uses TRBV25-1 with TRBJ1-6, with TRBD1 matching 9 bases. V was clipped by 6 bases and J by 12 bases; unmatched bases: 12. This CDR3 contains 15 residues. Per germline, CDR1 MGHDK and CDR2 SYGVNS. The DNA of the CDR3 is TGTGCCAGCAGCCCCGTCGGGACAGGGCTTCAACCCCTCCACTTT. It codes for CASSPVGTGLQPLHF.

The rearrangement joins TRBV5-1 to TRBJ2-5; 8 positions agree with TRBD2. CDR1 and CDR2 from the germline V gene are SGHRS and YFSETQ. After removal of 0 bases from V and 5 bases from J, the junction contained 12 bases not matched to a gene. The CDR3 length is 17 residues. The CDR3 DNA reads TGCGCCAGCAGCTTGGAATCGGGGGGGGCAGGTATGGAGACCCAGTACTTC. Amino acid sequence: CASSLESGGAGMETQYF.

The CDR3 here is CASSPPGFHEQYF. CDR3 nucleotide sequence: TGTGCCAGTAGCCCCCCGGGATTCCACGAGCAGTACTTC. V and J are TRBV19 and TRBJ2-7; tentative D call: TRBD2 (5 bases). V lost 6 bases, J lost 5 bases, and 14 bases lay in between. There are 13 residues in the CDR3. The germline V gene encodes CDR1 LNHDA and CDR2 SQIVND (reference sequence). Based on the CDR3 plus reference TRBV19 and TRBJ2-7, the full variable domain is DGGITQSPKYLFRKEGQNVTLSCEQNLNHDAMYWYRQDPGQGLRLIYYSQIVNDFQKGDIAEGYSVSREKKESFPLTVTSAQKNPTAFYLCASSPPGFHEQYFGPGTRLTVT.

The V and J genes are TRBV9 and TRBJ2-3; no clear D. The CDR3 is made up of 16 amino acids. V lost 0 bases and J lost 0, with 11 bases in between. Germline loops: CDR1 SGDLS, CDR2 YYNGEE. The CDR3: CASSVVESPSTDTQYF. The CDR3 DNA follows: TGTGCCAGCAGCGTAGTTGAGTCACCGAGCACAGATACGCAGTATTTT.

DNA for the CDR3: TGTGCCGTGATGGTGTCAGGGGGCGTCGGCTACACCTTC. As protein: CAVMVSGGVGYTF. This chain connects TRBV28 to TRBJ1-2; 8 nucleotides align to TRBD1. V lost 11 bases and J lost 8; bases outside the gene matches: 13. Germline V gives CDR1 MDHEN, CDR2 SYDVKM. CDR3 length: 13 residues.

The V call is TRBV19, the J call TRBJ2-7; 8 bases are shared with TRBD1. The V gene's germline CDR1 is LNHDA and CDR2 SQIVND (reference sequence). V lost 8 bases and J lost 2; bases outside the gene matches: 5. This CDR3 contains 13 residues. The CDR3: CASGRTGTYEQYF. The CDR3 region has the DNA TGTGCCAGTGGGAGGACAGGGACCTACGAGCAGTACTTC. Combining the CDR3 with reference TRBV19 and TRBJ2-7 gives the whole variable domain DGGITQSPKYLFRKEGQNVTLSCEQNLNHDAMYWYRQDPGQGLRLIYYSQIVNDFQKGDIAEGYSVSREKKESFPLTVTSAQKNPTAFYLCASGRTGTYEQYFGPGTRLTVT.

This clone was seen more than once but under ten times. The rearrangement uses TRBV2 and TRBJ2-2; D not certain. In germline, CDR1 is SNHLY, CDR2 FYNNEI. V was cut by 3 bases and J by 2 bases, with 16 bases left in between. There are 17 residues in the CDR3. DNA for the CDR3: TGTGCCAGCAGTGATCCCGGCGGCAGAGGAAACACCGGGGAGCTGTTTTTT. This translates into CASSDPGGRGNTGELFF.

The chain combines TRBV4-3 with TRBJ2-3; TRBD1 matches 10 bases. V lost 8 bases, J lost 9 bases, and 11 bases stayed unmatched. Germline V gives CDR1 LGHNA, CDR2 YSLEER. The CDR3 covers 14 residues. Here the CDR3 reads CASAPGTGVYTQYF. The CDR3 coding sequence is TGCGCCAGCGCCCCCGGGACAGGGGTCTACACGCAGTATTTT.

The J gene is TRBJ1-6, the V gene TRBV6-5; 7 bases are shared with TRBD1. The V gene end was trimmed by 0 bases and the J gene end by 4 bases; junction bases not matched to a gene: 0. Germline V gene data show CDR1 as MNHEY and CDR2 as SVGAGI. The CDR3 extends over 15 amino acids. The CDR3 DNA follows: TGTGCCAGCAGTTACTCGGGACAGTATAATTCACCCCTCCACTTT. This encodes CASSYSGQYNSPLHF.

The chain recombines TRBV2 with TRBJ1-2; D might be TRBD1 (5 bases). The CDR3 totals 14 residues. Germline V gene sequence: CDR1 SNHLY, CDR2 FYNNEI. V lost 3 bases, J lost 3 bases, and 11 bases lay in between. CDR3 sequence (DNA): TGTGCCAGCAGTGACGGGGGGGAGGACTATGGCTACACCTTC. As protein: CASSDGGEDYGYTF.

V is TRBV5-1 and J is TRBJ2-7, with TRBD1 as a possible D gene (6 bases). CDR3 length: 14 residues. Trimming took off 2 bases at V and 4 bases at J, with 13 bases between the two ends. Looked up from germline, CDR1 is SGHRS and CDR2 is YFSETQ. CDR3 in DNA: TGCGCCAGCAGCTTAACAGGGTTGGGATACGAGCAGTACTTC. Translated: CASSLTGLGYEQYF.

This clone turned up a few times. The chain has TRBV12-5 and TRBJ2-3; a possible D gene is TRBD1 (5 bases). This CDR3 has 15 amino acids. CDR1 is LGHNT and CDR2 is FRNRAP in the germline V gene. Trimming took 2 bases from V and 2 from J, leaving 11 bases between them. For the CDR3, the DNA is TGTGCTAGTGGTTTGTCCGCGGACAACACAGATACGCAGTATTTT. Its translation is CASGLSADNTDTQYF.

As regards this clone: The junction does not match germline at one end; this may be a read error. This chain joins TRBV5-1 and TRBJ2-1; D is possibly TRBD1 (6 bases). Germline V gives CDR1 SGHRS, CDR2 YFSETQ. This CDR3 comprises 15 residues. CDR3 sequence: CASSFGDTSFNEQFF. The CDR3, as DNA: TGCGCCAGCAGCTTTGGGGACACGTCCTTCAATGAGCAGTTCTTC.

This chain joins TRBV4-3 and TRBJ1-6, with D possibly TRBD1 on 6 matching bases. Germline V gives CDR1 LGHNA, CDR2 YSLEER. This CDR3 is 14 amino acids long. Deletions cut 2 bases from V and 7 bases from J, with 9 bases between. As DNA, the CDR3 is TGCGCCAGCAGCCAAACAGGGTCAAATTCACCCCTCCACTTT. It is translated as CASSQTGSNSPLHF.

The V gene is TRBV9, the J gene TRBJ2-7, with D possibly TRBD2 on 5 matching bases. V was shortened by 3 bases and J by 2 bases, with 15 bases between the two germline ends. Germline V lookup: CDR1 SGDLS, CDR2 YYNGEE. The CDR3 totals 15 residues. CDR3 residues: CASSARATAPYEQYF. DNA for the CDR3: TGTGCCAGCAGCGCGCGGGCGACTGCCCCCTACGAGCAGTACTTC.